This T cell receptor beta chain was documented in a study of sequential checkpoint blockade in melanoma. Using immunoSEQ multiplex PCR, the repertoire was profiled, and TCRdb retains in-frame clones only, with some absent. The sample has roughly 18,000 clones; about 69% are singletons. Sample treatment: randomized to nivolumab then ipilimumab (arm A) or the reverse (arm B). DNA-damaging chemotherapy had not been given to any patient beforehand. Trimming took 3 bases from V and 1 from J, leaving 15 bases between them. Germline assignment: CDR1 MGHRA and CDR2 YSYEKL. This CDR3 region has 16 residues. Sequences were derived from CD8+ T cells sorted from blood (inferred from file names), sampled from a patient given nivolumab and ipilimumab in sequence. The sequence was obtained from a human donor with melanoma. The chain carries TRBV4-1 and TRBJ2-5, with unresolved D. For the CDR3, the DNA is TGCGCCAGCAGCCAGGATCGAGTGGCAGGCCAAGAGACCCAGTACTTC. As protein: CASSQDRVAGQETQYF.